A single sample gave rise to the 21 T cell receptor beta chains below, sequenced in a study of T cells in Graves' hyperthyroidism and ophthalmopathy. Amplification targeted TCR beta CDR3 regions from RNA transcripts. First-round RT-PCR with HTBI primers amplified the TCR CDR3 region. TCRdb independently ran MiXCR on the multiplex PCR reads; one entry per CDR3 protein. The sample shows around 700,000 distinct CDR3 sequences, around a sixth of them seen only once. What was sequenced was blood. Receptors were obtained from a woman aged 50 to 60 with Graves' hyperthyroidism that later progressed to Graves' ophthalmopathy.

CDR3 coding DNA: TGTGCCAGCAGTGCCTTTGCCACAGGGCCCCATCAGCCCCAGCATTTT. Translation gives CASSAFATGPHQPQHF. This chain links TRBV6-2 or TRBV6-3 with TRBJ1-5; possibly TRBD1 for D (6 bases). V lost 5 bases and J lost 5, with 19 bases in between. This CDR3 comprises 16 residues. Germline CDR1 reads MNHEY; CDR2 reads SVGEGT.

This clonotype occurred a few times. This CDR3 is CASSQDFVRGDTQYF. CDR3 nucleotides: TGTGCCAGCAGCCAAGATTTTGTAAGGGGAGATACGCAGTATTTT. The chain carries TRBV11-2 and TRBJ2-3; TRBD1 is a possible D gene (5 bases). The CDR3 spans 15 residues. Looked up from germline, CDR1 is SGHAT and CDR2 is FQNNGV. The V end was cut by 5 bases, the J end by 5 bases, with 17 bases between.

This clonotype showed up many times. The gene calls are TRBV6-1 and TRBJ2-3, with 7 bases fitting TRBD2. CDR3 size: 14 residues. Germline trimming cut 8 bases from V and 0 bases from J; bases unmatched to any gene: 5. The germline gives CDR1 MNHNS, CDR2 SASEGT. The CDR3 is CASRPGGSTDTQYF. DNA for the CDR3: TGTGCCAGCCGTCCGGGGGGTAGCACAGATACGCAGTATTTT.

The gene calls are TRBV20-1 and TRBJ2-7, with TRBD2 matching 8 bases. The germline gives CDR1 DFQATT, CDR2 SNEGSKA (reference sequence). This CDR3 spans 15 amino acids. Trimming cost V 4 bases and J 0 bases; bases outside gene matches: 8. CDR3 in amino acids: CSANPGRGDSYEQYF. CDR3 in DNA: TGCAGTGCTAACCCTGGGCGGGGGGACTCCTACGAGCAGTACTTC.

The V call is TRBV29-1, the J call TRBJ2-7, with D possibly matching TRBD1 (6 bases). Trimming took 7 bases from V and 0 from J, leaving 13 bases between them. Per the germline V gene, CDR1 is SQVTM and CDR2 is ANQGSEA. CDR3 size: 13 residues. CDR3 sequence (DNA): TGCAGCGCCCGGGACATTATCTCCTACGAGCAGTACTTC. This encodes CSARDIISYEQYF.

The table lists this clonotype with a few counts. The J gene is TRBJ2-2, the V gene TRBV5-1; the match to TRBD2 covers 11 bases. V gave up 2 bases and J gave up 1 base; unmatched junction bases: 4. CDR1 and CDR2 from the germline V gene are SGHRS and YFSETQ. CDR3 size: 17 residues. CDR3 bases: TGCGCCAGCAGCTTCTCCCTAGCGGGGGGGAACACCGGGGAGCTGTTTTTT. This encodes CASSFSLAGGNTGELFF.

This clonotype was recorded at least ten times. The chain recombines TRBV10-3 with TRBJ1-1, with 7 nucleotides matching TRBD1. The junction had 10 bases not matched to a gene; V was cut back by 3 bases and J by 0 bases. Germline lookup yields CDR1 ENHRY and CDR2 SYGVKD. This CDR3 comprises 17 residues. CDR3 loop: CAISDRGKVSMNTEAFF. The CDR3 DNA reads as TGTGCCATCAGTGACAGGGGGAAGGTGAGCATGAACACTGAAGCTTTCTTT.

This clonotype has a handful of counts. The chain links TRBV20-1 to TRBJ1-5; TRBD1 might be the D (6 bases). Germline loops: CDR1 DFQATT, CDR2 SNEGSKA (reference sequence). The CDR3 is made up of 13 amino acids. V was shortened by 5 bases and J by 4 bases, with 12 bases between the two germline ends. The CDR3 here is CSAYQQGNQPQHF. As DNA, the CDR3 is TGCAGTGCTTACCAACAGGGTAATCAGCCCCAGCATTTT.

The CDR3, as DNA: TGCGCCAGCAGCTACACAGGGGACGACACCTATGGCTACACCTTC. Its translation: CASSYTGDDTYGYTF. This chain links TRBV4-1 with TRBJ1-2; 7 bases fit TRBD1. The CDR3 totals 15 residues. CDR1 and CDR2 from the germline V gene are MGHRA and YSYEKL. V was clipped by 5 bases and J by 4 bases; unmatched bases: 10.

This clonotype has a count of ten or more. This chain joins TRBV6-1 and TRBJ1-6; TRBD1 might be the D (5 bases). The germline V gene encodes CDR1 MNHNS and CDR2 SASEGT. The CDR3 is 16 residues long. Trimming took 3 bases from V and 8 from J, leaving 17 bases between them. CDR3 sequence (DNA): TGTGCCAGCAGTGAGATAACGACAGAGTATGATTCACCCCTCCACTTT. Translation gives CASSEITTEYDSPLHF.

In this sample, this clonotype turned up many times. The gene calls are TRBV6-1 and TRBJ2-5, with D perhaps matching TRBD1 or TRBD2 (6 bases each). Germline CDR1 is MNHNS and CDR2 is SASEGT. The CDR3 spans 17 residues. Trimming took 5 bases from V and 2 from J, leaving 21 bases between them. In DNA, the CDR3 is TGTGCCAGCAGTACTGTCGGGGGCCGATATGAACAAGAGACCCAGTACTTC. It translates to CASSTVGGRYEQETQYF.

This clonotype has only a few counts. This chain connects TRBV11-3 to TRBJ1-5, with D tentatively TRBD1 (5 bases). Between the trimmed V and J ends, which lost 2 bases and 1 base, there was a span of 12 bases. Per the germline V gene, CDR1 is SGHNT and CDR2 is YENEEA. There are 16 residues in the CDR3. CDR3 in amino acids: CASSLLRGESNQPQHF. The CDR3, as DNA: TGTGCCAGCAGCTTATTGAGAGGGGAAAGCAATCAGCCCCAGCATTTT.

As for this clonotype: With a much larger clone just one base away, this may be a read error. The chain employs TRBV7-8 and TRBJ2-5; TRBD2 matches at 11 bases. The CDR3 spans 15 residues. Germline V gene lookup returns CDR1 SGHVS and CDR2 FQNEAQ. The CDR3 loop reads CAGSFSGGDQETQYF. DNA for the CDR3: TGTGCCGGCAGCTTTAGCGGGGGGGACCAAGAGACCCAGTACTTC. Full variable domain (rest looked up from reference TRBV7-8 and TRBJ2-5): GAGVSQSPRYKVAKRGQDVALRCDPISGHVSLFWYQQALGQGPEFLTYFQNEAQLDKSGLPSDRFFAERPEGSVSTLKIQRTQQEDSAVYLCAGSFSGGDQETQYFGPGTRLLVL.

This clonotype turned up a few times. The chain couples TRBV15 to TRBJ1-2, with 7 nucleotides matching TRBD1. V lost 3 bases, J lost 6 bases, and 10 bases stayed unmatched. This CDR3 spans 15 amino acids. Per germline, CDR1 LNHNV and CDR2 YYDKDF (reference sequence). The CDR3 DNA reads as TGTGCCACCAGCAGTCCCTGGCCCACAGGGGATGGCTACACCTTC. This translates into CATSSPWPTGDGYTF.

This clonotype has just a few counts. The chain carries TRBV12-3 or TRBV12-4 and TRBJ2-3; D not resolved. This CDR3 is built from 14 residues. V dropped 2 bases and J dropped 3 bases, with 9 bases sitting between them. CDR3 in DNA: TGTGCCAGCAGTTTATCCCTAGGGACAGATACGCAGTATTTT. Residues: CASSLSLGTDTQYF.

The chain recombines TRBV6-1 with TRBJ2-7; TRBD2 aligns across 10 bases. Per the germline V gene, CDR1 is MNHNS and CDR2 is SASEGT. Unmatched junction bases numbered 7, after V lost 5 bases and J lost 0 bases. The CDR3 loop spans 16 amino acids. CDR3 region: CASSSLLAGASYEQYF. CDR3 DNA sequence: TGTGCCAGCAGTTCCCTCCTAGCGGGGGCCTCCTACGAGCAGTACTTC.

The rearrangement links TRBV4-1 to TRBJ1-3; D is undetermined. CDR1 is MGHRA, CDR2 YSYEKL, per germline. CDR3 length: 16 amino acids. V was shortened by 5 bases and J by 6 bases, with 20 bases between the two germline ends. The CDR3 here is CASSNQLGSAINTIYF. In DNA, the CDR3 is TGCGCCAGCAGCAACCAGTTGGGGAGCGCCATAAACACCATATATTTT.

The sample holds many counts of this clonotype. The chain couples TRBV20-1 to TRBJ1-2; TRBD1 is a possible D gene (6 bases). Germline CDR1 DFQATT, CDR2 SNEGSKA (reference sequence). V was pared by 5 bases and J by 3 bases, with 13 bases between. This CDR3 region has 13 residues. As DNA, the CDR3 is TGCAGTGCTTTTACAGGGAGGGACTATGGCTACACCTTC. This encodes CSAFTGRDYGYTF.

This clonotype was observed many times. This rearrangement joins TRBV27 to TRBJ2-2, with TRBD1 identical over 7 bases. V dropped 3 bases and J dropped 5; count of bases not matched to a gene: 6. Germline-derived CDR1 and CDR2 are MNHEY and SMNVEV (reference sequence). The CDR3 is 15 residues long. The CDR3 loop is CASSFQDRLTGELFF. DNA for the CDR3: TGTGCCAGCAGTTTCCAGGACAGGCTAACCGGGGAGCTGTTTTTT.

This clonotype was detected only a few times. This chain joins TRBV7-6 and TRBJ2-1; D unclear. This CDR3 contains 17 residues. V lost 1 base to trimming and J lost 0 bases, with 13 bases between them. Germline CDR1 reads SGHVS; CDR2 reads FNYEAQ. CDR3 coding DNA: TGTGCCAGCAGCTTAGGGCTTAGAGAGAGCTCCTACAATGAGCAGTTCTTC. It specifies CASSLGLRESSYNEQFF.

The table lists this clonotype with many counts. The V call is TRBV11-2, the J call TRBJ1-1; D gene uncertain. The CDR3 is 11 residues long. V was clipped by 5 bases and J by 10 bases, with 11 bases between them. The germline V gene encodes CDR1 SGHAT and CDR2 FQNNGV. The DNA of the CDR3 is TGTGCCAGCAGCCCCGCGGTAGGAGCTTTCTTT. This encodes CASSPAVGAFF.